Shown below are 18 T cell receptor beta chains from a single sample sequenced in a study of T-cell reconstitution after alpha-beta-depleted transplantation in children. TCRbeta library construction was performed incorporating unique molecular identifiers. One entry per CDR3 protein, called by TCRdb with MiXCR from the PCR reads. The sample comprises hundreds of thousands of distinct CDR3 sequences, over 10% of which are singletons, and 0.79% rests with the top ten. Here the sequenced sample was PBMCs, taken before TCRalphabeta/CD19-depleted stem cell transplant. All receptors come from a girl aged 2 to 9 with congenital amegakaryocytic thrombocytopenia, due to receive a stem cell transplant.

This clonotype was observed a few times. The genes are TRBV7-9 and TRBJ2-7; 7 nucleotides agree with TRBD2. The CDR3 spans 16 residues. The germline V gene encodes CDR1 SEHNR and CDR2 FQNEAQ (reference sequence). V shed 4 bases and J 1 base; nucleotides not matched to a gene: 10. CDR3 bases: TGTGCCAGCAGCTCCGGACTAGGACGGGAATCCTACGAGCAGTACTTC. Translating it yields CASSSGLGRESYEQYF.

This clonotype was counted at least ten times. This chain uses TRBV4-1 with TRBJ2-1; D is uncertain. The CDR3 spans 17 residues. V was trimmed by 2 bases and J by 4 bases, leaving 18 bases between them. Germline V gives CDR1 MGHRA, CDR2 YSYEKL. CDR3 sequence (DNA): TGCGCCAGCAGCCAAATAAGGGCCGGGTCCCAATACAATGAGCAGTTCTTC. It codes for CASSQIRAGSQYNEQFF.

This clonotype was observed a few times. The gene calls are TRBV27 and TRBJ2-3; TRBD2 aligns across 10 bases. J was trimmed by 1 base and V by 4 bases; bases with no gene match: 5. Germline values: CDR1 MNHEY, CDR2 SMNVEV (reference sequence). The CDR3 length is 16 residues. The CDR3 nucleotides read TGTGCCAGCAGTTCCGGGACTAGCGTGCGCACAGATACGCAGTATTTT. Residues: CASSSGTSVRTDTQYF.

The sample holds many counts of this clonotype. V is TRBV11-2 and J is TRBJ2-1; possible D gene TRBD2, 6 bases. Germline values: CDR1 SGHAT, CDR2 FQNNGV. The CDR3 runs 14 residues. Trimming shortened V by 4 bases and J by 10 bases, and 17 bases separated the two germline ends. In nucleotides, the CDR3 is TGTGCCAGCAGCTACGGGGCTAGCGACAGAGAGCAGTTCTTC. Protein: CASSYGASDREQFF.

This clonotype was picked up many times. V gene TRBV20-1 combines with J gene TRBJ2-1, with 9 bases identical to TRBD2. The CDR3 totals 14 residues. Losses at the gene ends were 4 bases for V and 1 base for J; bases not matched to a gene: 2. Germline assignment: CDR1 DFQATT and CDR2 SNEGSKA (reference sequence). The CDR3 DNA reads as TGCAGTGCTATTAGCGGGAGTTCCTACAATGAGCAGTTCTTC. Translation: CSAISGSSYNEQFF.

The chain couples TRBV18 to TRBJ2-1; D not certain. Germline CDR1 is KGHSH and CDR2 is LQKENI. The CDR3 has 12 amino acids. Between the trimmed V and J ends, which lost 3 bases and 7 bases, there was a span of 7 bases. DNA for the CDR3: TGTGCCAGCTCACCTCAGCCGAATGAGCAGTTCTTC. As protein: CASSPQPNEQFF.

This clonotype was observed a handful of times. The CDR3 DNA is TGTGCCAGCAGTGGTGGGGGACACTCGATCTACGAGCAGTACTTC. Its translation is CASSGGGHSIYEQYF. The gene calls are TRBV2 and TRBJ2-7, with a possible D match to TRBD1 (6 bases). Trimming cost V 4 bases and J 3 bases, with 16 bases left between them. Germline V CDR1 and CDR2: SNHLY, FYNNEI. The CDR3 loop spans 15 amino acids.

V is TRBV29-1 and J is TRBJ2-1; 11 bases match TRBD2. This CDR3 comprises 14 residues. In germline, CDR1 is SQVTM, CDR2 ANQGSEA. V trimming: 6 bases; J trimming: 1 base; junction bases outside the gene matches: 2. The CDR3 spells CSVLAGGSYNEQFF. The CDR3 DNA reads TGCAGCGTCCTAGCGGGAGGATCCTACAATGAGCAGTTCTTC.

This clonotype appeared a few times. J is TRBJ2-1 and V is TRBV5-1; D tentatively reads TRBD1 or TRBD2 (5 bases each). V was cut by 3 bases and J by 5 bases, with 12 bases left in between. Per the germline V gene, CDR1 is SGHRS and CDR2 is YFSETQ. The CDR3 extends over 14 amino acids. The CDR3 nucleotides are TGCGCCAGCAGCTATAGAGGGACCAACAATGAGCAGTTCTTC. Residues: CASSYRGTNNEQFF.

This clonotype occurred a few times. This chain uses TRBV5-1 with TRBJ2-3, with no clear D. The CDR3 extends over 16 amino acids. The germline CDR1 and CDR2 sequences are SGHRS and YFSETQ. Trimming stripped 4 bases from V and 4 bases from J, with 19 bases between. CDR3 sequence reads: CASSRRLATPPDTQYF. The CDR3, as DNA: TGCGCCAGCAGCCGTCGGCTGGCGACCCCCCCAGATACGCAGTATTTT.

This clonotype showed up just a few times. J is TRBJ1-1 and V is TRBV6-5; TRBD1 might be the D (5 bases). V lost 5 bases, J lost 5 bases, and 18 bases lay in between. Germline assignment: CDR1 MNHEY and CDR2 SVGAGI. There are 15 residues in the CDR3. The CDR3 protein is CASSPRGGGGTEAFF. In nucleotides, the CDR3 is TGTGCCAGCAGTCCGCGGGGCGGGGGGGGGACTGAAGCTTTCTTT.

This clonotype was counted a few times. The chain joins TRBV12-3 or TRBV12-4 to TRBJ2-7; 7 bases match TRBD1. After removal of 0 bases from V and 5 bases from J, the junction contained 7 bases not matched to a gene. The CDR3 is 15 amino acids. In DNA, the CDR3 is TGTGCCAGCAGTTTAGCCTTCGACAGGGCCAACGAGCAGTACTTC. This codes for CASSLAFDRANEQYF.

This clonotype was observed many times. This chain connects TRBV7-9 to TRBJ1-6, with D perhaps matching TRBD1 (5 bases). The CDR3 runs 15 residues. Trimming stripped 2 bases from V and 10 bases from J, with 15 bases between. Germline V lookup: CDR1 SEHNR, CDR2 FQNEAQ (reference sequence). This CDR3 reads CASSLSMGAGSPLHF. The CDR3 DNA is TGTGCCAGCAGCTTAAGTATGGGTGCAGGGTCACCCCTCCACTTT.

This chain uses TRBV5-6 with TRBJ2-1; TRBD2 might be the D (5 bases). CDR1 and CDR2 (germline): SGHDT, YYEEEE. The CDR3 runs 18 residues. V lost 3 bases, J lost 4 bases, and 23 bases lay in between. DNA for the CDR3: TGTGCCAGCAGCTCGTCGGAGCAGAGGGTGTTTGGGTACAATGAGCAGTTCTTC. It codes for CASSSSEQRVFGYNEQFF.

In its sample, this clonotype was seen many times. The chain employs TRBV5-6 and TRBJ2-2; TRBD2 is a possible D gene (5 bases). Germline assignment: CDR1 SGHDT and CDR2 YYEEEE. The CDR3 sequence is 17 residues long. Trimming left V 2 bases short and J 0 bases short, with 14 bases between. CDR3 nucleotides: TGTGCCAGCAGCTTTTTCTTCGGGATCGCGAACACCGGGGAGCTGTTTTTT. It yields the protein CASSFFFGIANTGELFF.

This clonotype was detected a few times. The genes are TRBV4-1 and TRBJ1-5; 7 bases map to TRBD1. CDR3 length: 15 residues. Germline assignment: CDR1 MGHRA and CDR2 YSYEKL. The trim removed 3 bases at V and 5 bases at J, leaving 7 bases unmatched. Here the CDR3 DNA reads TGCGCCAGCAGCCAGACAGGGATGGGGGATCAGCCCCAGCATTTT. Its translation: CASSQTGMGDQPQHF.

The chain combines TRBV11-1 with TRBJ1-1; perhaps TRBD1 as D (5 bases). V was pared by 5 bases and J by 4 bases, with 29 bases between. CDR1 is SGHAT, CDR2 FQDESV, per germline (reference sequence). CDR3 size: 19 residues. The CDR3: CASSPVSGVVGARRTEAFF. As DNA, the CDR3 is TGTGCCAGCAGCCCAGTATCGGGTGTAGTAGGGGCCCGACGCACTGAAGCTTTCTTT.

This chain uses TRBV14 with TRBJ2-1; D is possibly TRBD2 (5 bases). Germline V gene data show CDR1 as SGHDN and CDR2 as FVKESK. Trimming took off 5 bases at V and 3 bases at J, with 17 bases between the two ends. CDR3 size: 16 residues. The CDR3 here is CASSESRANLYNEQFF. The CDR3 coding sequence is TGTGCCAGCAGCGAGTCGCGGGCGAACCTCTACAATGAGCAGTTCTTC.